This T cell receptor beta chain was recovered during a study of blood T cell repertoires in COVID-19 (dated by TCRdb to 2020 to 2021). Background on the whole study: Samples covering the acute and convalescent phases of COVID-19 were provided by collaborators in the United States, Italy and Spain. The material from the prospective study consisted of cDNA or gDNA derived from T cells, B-cell-depleted T cells, or PBMCs. Deeply sampled blood TCRbeta repertoires from subjects exposed to, actively infected with, or recovered from COVID-19 were included in the dataset. A freely available public database, intended as a resource for researchers studying the immune response to SARS-CoV-2, is where the repertoires were released. The samples were drawn from two sources: the first 160 participants of the ongoing ImmuneRACE study, and 950 to 1,500 subjects contributed by 6 global collaborators. Sample metadata almost always included a de-identified subject ID, COVID-19 status, age in years and sex. Where available, HLA class I and class II types were obtained from metadata supplied by the sample provider rather than from assay-based typing.

Participants in the prospective study were aged 18 to 89 years, lived in some 24 United States geographic areas, and enrolled through a virtual design. To assign participants to cohorts, the prospective study relied on clinical history that participants themselves reported in a screening survey and a study questionnaire. Each participant in the prospective study had whole blood, serum and a nasopharyngeal or oropharyngeal swab collected by mobile phlebotomists. Additional blood draws and questionnaires over an approximately 2-month period could optionally be provided by prospective study participants. Blood samples from the prospective study were shipped frozen or at room temperature prior to DNA extraction. TCRbeta CDR3 regions were amplified from genomic DNA by means of the immunoSEQ Assay, a bias-controlled multiplex PCR. The authors' analysis ran thus. The number of nucleated cells in each sample was estimated from the amplification of reference gene primers within the assay. To quantify the absolute abundance of each unique TCRbeta CDR3 rearrangement, sequence reads were collapsed and filtered. Productive Simpson clonality was computed per sample as the square root of Simpson's diversity index over productive rearrangements. Not all clones reach the TCRdb copy of this immuneACCESS table, which keeps in-frame sequences only. Checked studies attribute under half of the gap to unresolved V genes and leave the rest unexplained. V and J calls and clone size are those listed in that table; D and trimming were worked out from the DNA. The sample contains around 200,000 clones, roughly 85% of them found a single time. The ten most abundant clones make up under 4% of the sample.

General findings and caveats noted by the study authors: The quantity of clinical and demographic metadata differed by source and by participant and was supplied without curation.

With respect to this clone: It has no known antigen specificity. No much larger clone is present one base from it, and per-base qualities are unavailable.

The sequenced sample consisted of PBMCs or T cells enriched from blood (not recorded which). The clonotype comes from a woman in her thirties or forties with acute COVID-19.

The DNA sequence is TGTGCCAGCAGCTTACCTCGGCTCGGGACAGGGGGCCGTCCCTATGGCTACACCTTC. It translates as CASSLPRLGTGGRPYGYTF. This sequence uses TRBV7-9 and TRBJ1-2, with 12 middle bases fitting TRBD1. Including the terminal cysteine and phenylalanine, the CDR3 comprises 19 residues. Only the CDR3 DNA stays, 57 bases, in frame from base 1. From the germline V gene (reference sequence), CDR1 is SEHNR and CDR2 is FQNEAQ. Compared with germline, V lacks 2 bases and J lacks 4 bases; bases without a gene match: 14. With the rest looked up from the reference TRBV7-9 and TRBJ1-2 genes rather than sequenced, the full variable domain is DTGVSQNPRHKITKRGQNVTFRCDPISEHNRLYWYRQTLGQGPEFLTYFQNEAQLEKSRLLSDRFSAERPKGSFSTLEIQRTEQGDSAMYLCASSLPRLGTGGRPYGYTFGSGTRLTVV.